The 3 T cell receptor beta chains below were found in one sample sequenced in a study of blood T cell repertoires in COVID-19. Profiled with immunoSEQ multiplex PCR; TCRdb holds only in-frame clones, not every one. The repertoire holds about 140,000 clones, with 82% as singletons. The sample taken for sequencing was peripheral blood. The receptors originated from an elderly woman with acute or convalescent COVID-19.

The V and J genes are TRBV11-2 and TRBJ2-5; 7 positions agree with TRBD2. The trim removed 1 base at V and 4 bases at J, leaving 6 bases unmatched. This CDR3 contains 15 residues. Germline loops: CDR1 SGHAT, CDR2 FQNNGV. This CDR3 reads CASSLVVTSRETQYF. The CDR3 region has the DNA TGTGCCAGCAGCTTAGTGGTGACTAGCCGAGAGACCCAGTACTTC.

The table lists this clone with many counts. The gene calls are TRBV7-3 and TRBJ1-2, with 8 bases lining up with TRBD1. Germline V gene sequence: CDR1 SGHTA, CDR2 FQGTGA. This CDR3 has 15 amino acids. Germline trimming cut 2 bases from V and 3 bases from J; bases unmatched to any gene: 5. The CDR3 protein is CASSLESGQDYGYTF. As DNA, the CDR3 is TGTGCCAGCAGCTTAGAATCGGGACAGGACTATGGCTACACCTTC.

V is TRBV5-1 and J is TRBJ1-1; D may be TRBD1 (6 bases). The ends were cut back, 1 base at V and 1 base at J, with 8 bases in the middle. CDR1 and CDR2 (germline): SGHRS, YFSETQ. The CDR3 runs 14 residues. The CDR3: CASSLWGQNTEAFF. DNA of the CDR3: TGCGCCAGCAGCTTGTGGGGGCAGAACACTGAAGCTTTCTTT.